Each of the 32 T cell receptor beta chains below was sequenced from the same sample in a study of blood T cell repertoires in COVID-19. Measured with immunoSEQ multiplex PCR; TCRdb has only the in-frame clones, and not every one. The sample consists of about 48,000 clones, 65% to 85% of them appearing once. Sequencing used peripheral blood. These receptors were taken from a man between 65 and 79 years old with acute or convalescent COVID-19.

This clone was counted a single time. V is TRBV18 and J is TRBJ2-7; 9 bases agree with TRBD1. CDR1 is KGHSH, CDR2 LQKENI, per germline. The CDR3 contains 13 residues. Trimming at V came to 8 bases and at J to 6 bases, leaving 8 bases not matched to a gene. CDR3 DNA sequence: TGTGCCAGCACCGGGACAGGGTTCCTCGAGCAGTACTTC. Translating gives CASTGTGFLEQYF. The variable domain in full, completed from reference TRBV18 and TRBJ2-7, reads NAGVMQNPRHLVRRRGQEARLRCSPMKGHSHVYWYRQLPEEGLKFMVYLQKENIIDESGMPKERFSAEFPKEGPSILRIQQVVRGDSAAYFCASTGTGFLEQYFGPGTRLTVT.

The CDR3 region is CASSLAFGTGAYEQYF. The CDR3 region has the DNA TGTGCCAGCAGCTTAGCTTTCGGGACAGGAGCCTACGAGCAGTACTTC. The rearrangement joins TRBV7-8 to TRBJ2-7; 8 nucleotides match TRBD1. The CDR3 is 16 amino acids. Per germline, CDR1 SGHVS and CDR2 FQNEAQ. Germline trimming cut 0 bases from V and 2 bases from J; bases unmatched to any gene: 6.

This rearrangement joins TRBV14 to TRBJ1-1; unclear D gene. V shed 0 bases and J shed 3 bases, with 5 bases lying between them. This CDR3 has 13 residues. Per germline, CDR1 SGHDN and CDR2 FVKESK. CDR3 sequence (DNA): TGTGCCAGCAGCCAAGAGGAGCACACTGAAGCTTTCTTT. Its translation: CASSQEEHTEAFF.

The rearrangement joins TRBV11-3 to TRBJ2-3; D is perhaps TRBD1 (7 bases). Trimming took 1 base from V and 2 from J, leaving 10 bases between them. The germline CDR1 and CDR2 sequences are SGHNT and YENEEA. CDR3 length: 15 residues. The CDR3 protein is CASSLAGGTTDTQYF. The CDR3 nucleotides read TGTGCCAGCAGCTTAGCAGGGGGGACCACAGATACGCAGTATTTT.

V gene TRBV7-2 combines with J gene TRBJ1-2; TRBD1 aligns across 7 bases. Germline CDR1 is SGHTA and CDR2 is FQGNSA. CDR3 length equals 16 residues. V lost 5 bases to trimming and J lost 7 bases; unmatched junction nucleotides: 16. CDR3 region: CASSPPSLQGSGGYTF. The DNA of the CDR3 is TGTGCCAGCAGCCCTCCAAGCCTACAGGGGTCGGGTGGCTACACCTTC.

The V gene is TRBV4-1, the J gene TRBJ1-2; possible D gene TRBD1, 5 bases. CDR1 and CDR2 from the germline V gene are MGHRA and YSYEKL. This CDR3 has 14 residues. The V end was cut by 0 bases, the J end by 3 bases, with 8 bases between. CDR3 sequence (DNA): TGCGCCAGCAGCCAAGATGCCAGGGACTATGGCTACACCTTC. This sequence encodes CASSQDARDYGYTF.

V gene TRBV29-1 combines with J gene TRBJ2-1; possibly TRBD2 for D (6 bases). V was cut by 7 bases and J by 5 bases, with 9 bases left in between. The germline CDR1 and CDR2 sequences are SQVTM and ANQGSEA. This CDR3 contains 11 residues. The CDR3 DNA reads TGCAGCGCCAGGACTAACAATGAGCAGTTCTTC. Protein sequence: CSARTNNEQFF.

The chain joins TRBV21-1 to TRBJ2-1; TRBD2 is the table's D call, not checked against the DNA. TRBV21-1 is annotated as a pseudogene. This CDR3 contains 18 residues. Here the CDR3 DNA reads TGTGCCAGCAGCTCCCGGGGCCCGGGACTAGCACCAAGGAATGAGCAGTTCTTC. Encoded protein: CASSSRGPGLAPRNEQFF.

The J gene is TRBJ1-2, the V gene TRBV12-3 or TRBV12-4; 8 bases line up with TRBD1. The junction had 5 bases not matched to a gene; V was cut back by 6 bases and J by 8 bases. The CDR3 covers 12 residues. CDR3 in amino acids: CASSNRGRGYTF. CDR3 sequence (DNA): TGTGCCAGCAGCAACAGGGGGAGAGGCTACACCTTC.

The V call is TRBV18, the J call TRBJ2-6, with 7 nucleotides matching TRBD1. This CDR3 is 18 amino acids long. Germline V gene data show CDR1 as KGHSH and CDR2 as LQKENI. V lost 2 bases to trimming and J lost 0 bases; unmatched junction nucleotides: 7. In nucleotides, the CDR3 is TGTGCCAGCTCACCAGGGACAGACGGCCTCTCTGGGGCCAACGTCCTGACTTTC. Its protein is CASSPGTDGLSGANVLTF.

The CDR3 sequence is CAWSVTGSYNSPLHF. CDR3 DNA: TGTGCCTGGAGTGTTACGGGCTCCTATAATTCACCCCTCCACTTT. The chain couples TRBV30 to TRBJ1-6; D ambiguous. The germline V and J ends were trimmed by 0 bases and 0 bases, with 6 bases remaining between them. The CDR3 sequence is 15 residues long. Germline V gene lookup returns CDR1 GTSNPN and CDR2 SVGIG (reference sequence).

This clone was counted a single time. This chain joins TRBV5-5 and TRBJ2-1; D gene uncertain. The CDR3 consists of 14 residues. In germline, CDR1 is SGHKS, CDR2 YYEKEE (reference sequence). Deletions cut 0 bases from V and 2 bases from J, with 6 bases between. CDR3: CASSLDIAYNEQFF. The CDR3, as DNA: TGTGCCAGCAGCTTGGACATCGCCTACAATGAGCAGTTCTTC.

This rearrangement joins TRBV24-1 to TRBJ1-2; perhaps TRBD1 as D (5 bases). The CDR3 has 13 amino acids. The V gene lost 2 bases and the J gene lost 7 bases, with 10 bases spanning the gap. Germline lookup yields CDR1 KGHDR and CDR2 SFDVKD. The CDR3 nucleotides read TGTGCCACCAGTGATTACGGGGGGGGTGGCTACACCTTC. As protein: CATSDYGGGGYTF.

This rearrangement joins TRBV7-2 to TRBJ1-5; perhaps TRBD1 as D (6 bases). V dropped 5 bases and J dropped 3 bases, with 11 bases sitting between them. Germline values: CDR1 SGHTA, CDR2 FQGNSA. This CDR3 is 14 amino acids long. As DNA, the CDR3 is TGTGCCAGCAGCATTACAGGGAACAATCAGCCCCAGCATTTT. It is translated as CASSITGNNQPQHF.

The chain combines TRBV12-3 or TRBV12-4 with TRBJ2-7, with no clear D. The length of the CDR3 is 11 residues. The ends were cut back, 3 bases at V and 4 bases at J, with 4 bases in the middle. The CDR3 sequence: CASSFSYEQYF. CDR3 DNA: TGTGCCAGCAGTTTTAGTTACGAGCAGTACTTC.

This clone was seen just once. The genes are TRBV5-4 and TRBJ1-1; D is perhaps TRBD1 (5 bases). In germline, CDR1 is SGHNT, CDR2 YYREEE (reference sequence). V was pared by 7 bases and J by 3 bases, with 19 bases between. This CDR3 is built from 15 residues. CDR3 DNA: TGTGCCAGCGTGCCATTCTTGGGGCAGGACACTGAAGCTTTCTTT. Translated: CASVPFLGQDTEAFF.

The V gene is TRBV28, the J gene TRBJ2-1, with a weak D call TRBD1 (6 bases). The V and J ends lost 3 bases and 5 bases respectively, with 14 bases between them. This CDR3 contains 15 residues. Germline CDR1 is MDHEN and CDR2 is SYDVKM. The CDR3 DNA sequence: TGTGCCAGCAGTTTGCCCCAGGGGCCCCACAATGAGCAGTTCTTC. Amino acid sequence: CASSLPQGPHNEQFF.

There are a few counts of this clone. V gene TRBV21-1 combines with J gene TRBJ2-2; the D segment call TRBD2 is taken from the table without a DNA check. TRBV21-1 is termed a pseudogene. The CDR3 length is 14 residues. The CDR3: CASSKGGDTGELFF. CDR3 DNA: TGTGCCAGCAGCAAAGGGGGGGATACCGGGGAGCTGTTTTTT.

The V gene is TRBV11-2, the J gene TRBJ2-7; the match to TRBD1 covers 9 bases. The CDR3 runs to 14 residues. Germline CDR1 and CDR2: SGHAT and FQNNGV. The V segment lost 1 base and the J segment 5 bases; nucleotides outside the gene matches: 3. CDR3 DNA sequence: TGTGCCAGCAGCTTAGCCACAGGGGGCGACGAGCAGTACTTC. Protein sequence: CASSLATGGDEQYF.

The DNA for the CDR3 is TGCGCCAGCAGTGAGCGGCAGGGAAATGAAAAACTGTTTTTT. Translating it yields CASSERQGNEKLFF. The rearrangement joins TRBV10-2 to TRBJ1-4; perhaps TRBD1 as D (5 bases). Deletions cut 2 bases from V and 5 bases from J, with 9 bases between. In germline, CDR1 is WSHSY, CDR2 SAAADI. The CDR3 has 14 amino acids.

This chain uses TRBV19 with TRBJ1-5, with D uncertain. CDR3 length: 13 amino acids. Looked up from germline, CDR1 is LNHDA and CDR2 is SQIVND (reference sequence). The germline V and J ends were trimmed by 4 bases and 3 bases, with 7 bases remaining between them. Written as DNA, the CDR3 is TGTGCCAGTAGTAACTCCGACAATCAGCCCCAGCATTTT. Residues: CASSNSDNQPQHF.

The chain is built from TRBV2 and TRBJ1-1; D may be TRBD1 (6 bases). The germline V gene encodes CDR1 SNHLY and CDR2 FYNNEI. With 1 base removed from V and 5 bases from J, the gap between germline ends came to 11 bases. This CDR3 comprises 14 residues. CDR3 bases: TGTGCCAGCAGTGAAGTTACAGGGCAAACTGAAGCTTTCTTT. It translates to CASSEVTGQTEAFF.

The CDR3 DNA reads as TGTGCCAGCAGCTCTGGACTAGAGGTGGAGACCCAGTACTTC. Its translation is CASSSGLEVETQYF. The chain combines TRBV7-9 with TRBJ2-5; TRBD2 matches at 7 bases. The V gene end was trimmed by 4 bases and the J gene end by 5 bases; junction bases not matched to a gene: 7. The CDR3 is 14 residues long. Germline assignment: CDR1 SEHNR and CDR2 FQNEAQ (reference sequence).

The chain employs TRBV5-1 and TRBJ1-6; 8 bases align to TRBD1. CDR3 size: 15 residues. Germline trimming cut 4 bases from V and 9 bases from J; bases unmatched to any gene: 9. Germline assignment: CDR1 SGHRS and CDR2 YFSETQ. In DNA form, the CDR3 reads TGCGCCAGCAGCCCCTCAGGACAGGGCTTTTCACCCCTCCACTTT. As protein: CASSPSGQGFSPLHF.

The CDR3 DNA reads TGTGCCAGCAAGGGGAGGTCCTATCAGCCCCAGCATTTT. It translates to CASKGRSYQPQHF. V is TRBV28 and J is TRBJ1-5, with D perhaps matching TRBD1 (5 bases). This CDR3 contains 13 residues. The germline V gene has CDR1 MDHEN and CDR2 SYDVKM. Trimming took off 7 bases at V and 5 bases at J, with 12 bases between the two ends.

This chain uses TRBV7-8 with TRBJ2-1; 9 bases fit TRBD2. Looked up from germline, CDR1 is SGHVS and CDR2 is FQNEAQ. The junction had 10 bases not matched to a gene; V was cut back by 5 bases and J by 5 bases. The CDR3 length is 16 residues. The CDR3 loop is CASSVRGGRANNEQFF. The CDR3 DNA reads as TGTGCCAGCAGCGTCCGGGGCGGGAGGGCTAACAATGAGCAGTTCTTC. The complete variable domain, with remaining parts taken from reference TRBV7-8 and TRBJ2-1, reads GAGVSQSPRYKVAKRGQDVALRCDPISGHVSLFWYQQALGQGPEFLTYFQNEAQLDKSGLPSDRFFAERPEGSVSTLKIQRTQQEDSAVYLCASSVRGGRANNEQFFGPGTRLTVL.

V gene TRBV4-2 combines with J gene TRBJ2-5, with TRBD1 matching over 9 bases. The CDR3 consists of 15 residues. V was pared by 4 bases and J by 2 bases, with 5 bases of the junction left unmatched. Germline V gene sequence: CDR1 LGHNA, CDR2 YNFKEQ. The CDR3 sequence: CASSRTDRGQETQYF. The CDR3 coding sequence is TGTGCCAGCAGCCGGACCGACAGGGGGCAAGAGACCCAGTACTTC.

This rearrangement joins TRBV7-2 to TRBJ2-5; 8 nucleotides align to TRBD2. The V segment lost 2 bases and the J segment 5 bases; nucleotides outside the gene matches: 4. The germline gives CDR1 SGHTA, CDR2 FQGNSA. This CDR3 contains 14 residues. CDR3 coding DNA: TGTGCCAGCAGCTTATTGACGGGAGGGGAGACCCAGTACTTC. Encoded protein: CASSLLTGGETQYF.

This sequence joins TRBV10-3 and TRBJ1-2; 7 nucleotides agree with TRBD1. The trim removed 4 bases at V and 3 bases at J, leaving 8 bases unmatched. This CDR3 is 15 amino acids long. Germline V gene lookup returns CDR1 ENHRY and CDR2 SYGVKD. This chain's CDR3 is CAISVFPGTDYGYTF. As DNA, the CDR3 is TGTGCCATCAGTGTCTTTCCCGGGACAGACTATGGCTACACCTTC.

The rearrangement uses TRBV5-4 and TRBJ1-2, with 7 bases matching TRBD1. Germline CDR1 and CDR2: SGHNT and YYREEE (reference sequence). The V segment lost 0 bases and the J segment 3 bases; nucleotides outside the gene matches: 8. The CDR3 length is 16 residues. The CDR3 is CASSLGHRGRDYGYTF. The CDR3 coding sequence is TGTGCCAGCAGCTTGGGGCACAGGGGACGAGACTATGGCTACACCTTC.

V gene TRBV11-3 combines with J gene TRBJ2-7; a weak D match, TRBD2 (5 bases). The V gene lost 5 bases and the J gene lost 5 bases, with 10 bases spanning the gap. This CDR3 region has 12 residues. Germline-derived CDR1 and CDR2 are SGHNT and YENEEA. DNA of the CDR3: TGTGCCAGCAGCCCCGGGCGGGACGAGCAGTACTTC. This sequence encodes CASSPGRDEQYF.

The rearrangement joins TRBV5-1 to TRBJ2-1; 7 bases are a match to TRBD1. Germline V gives CDR1 SGHRS, CDR2 YFSETQ. Trimming at V came to 2 bases and at J to 5 bases, leaving 1 base not matched to a gene. The CDR3 is 13 amino acids. CDR3 sequence reads: CASSFGTDNEQFF. CDR3 in DNA: TGCGCCAGCAGCTTTGGGACAGACAATGAGCAGTTCTTC.